The 13 T cell receptor beta chains presented below share a single source sample, sequenced in a study of T cells in Graves' hyperthyroidism and ophthalmopathy. The source material, RNA transcripts, was used to amplify TCR beta CDR3 regions. When the TCR CDR3 underwent first-round RT-PCR, the HTBI primer set was used. TCRdb re-derived calls from the multiplex PCR reads in MiXCR, one entry per CDR3 protein. The sample holds 500,000 to 600,000 distinct CDR3 sequences, around 42% seen once. The sample consisted of peripheral blood or thyroid tissue (not recorded which). These receptors originate from a woman between 18 and 29 years old with Graves' hyperthyroidism.

The sample holds many counts of this clonotype. This rearrangement joins TRBV7-9 to TRBJ2-2, with TRBD2 matching over 10 bases. V dropped 5 bases and J dropped 8; count of bases not matched to a gene: 14. This CDR3 region has 17 residues. CDR1 and CDR2 from the germline V gene are SEHNR and FQNEAQ (reference sequence). The CDR3 nucleotides read TGTGCCAGCAGCCCCTTCGGCGGGGGACTAGCGTCTGGGGAGCTGTTTTTT. Translating it yields CASSPFGGGLASGELFF.

V is TRBV29-1 and J is TRBJ2-5, with D perhaps TRBD1 (5 bases). Trimming removed 4 bases at V and 0 bases at J, with 24 bases between. The germline gives CDR1 SQVTM, CDR2 ANQGSEA. The CDR3 is 18 residues long. The CDR3: CSVASSQDGHSYQETQYF. In nucleotides, the CDR3 is TGCAGCGTTGCCAGCAGCCAAGATGGACATTCGTACCAAGAGACCCAGTACTTC.

In its sample, this clonotype was seen a few times. The chain employs TRBV7-3 and TRBJ2-1; D not resolved. Germline lookup yields CDR1 SGHTA and CDR2 FQGTGA. The V and J ends lost 5 bases and 1 base respectively, with 6 bases between them. The CDR3 runs to 13 residues. CDR3 coding DNA: TGTGCCAGCAGCCCTACGTCCTACAATGAGCAGTTCTTC. Amino acid sequence: CASSPTSYNEQFF.

V gene TRBV25-1 combines with J gene TRBJ1-2; tentatively, D is TRBD1 (5 bases). The CDR3 is 12 amino acids. Germline V gene lookup returns CDR1 MGHDK and CDR2 SYGVNS. Here the CDR3 DNA reads TGTGCTAGAACCGGGACGGACTATGGCTACACCTTC. This encodes CARTGTDYGYTF.

This clonotype was observed at least ten times. The chain employs TRBV19 and TRBJ2-2, with D uncertain. Trimming pared 5 bases from V and 8 bases from J, leaving 9 bases between. The V gene's germline CDR1 is LNHDA and CDR2 SQIVND (reference sequence). The CDR3 spans 12 residues. In DNA form, the CDR3 reads TGTGCCAGTAGTCTGCCGGCGGGGGAGCTGTTTTTT. Residues: CASSLPAGELFF.

This clonotype has at least ten counts. This rearrangement joins TRBV13 to TRBJ1-4, with TRBD1 identical over 7 bases. The CDR3 extends over 15 amino acids. Trimming removed 6 bases from V and 8 bases from J; junction bases left unmatched: 12. Germline V gives CDR1 PRHDT, CDR2 FYEKMQ (reference sequence). CDR3 amino acids: CASRPRGAWGEKLFF. The CDR3 bases are TGTGCCAGCAGGCCCAGGGGGGCGTGGGGCGAAAAACTGTTTTTT.

This chain links TRBV11-2 with TRBJ2-5, with 12 bases aligning to TRBD2. V was pared by 5 bases and J by 5 bases, with 6 bases of the junction left unmatched. The germline CDR1 and CDR2 sequences are SGHAT and FQNNGV. This CDR3 is built from 15 residues. This CDR3 reads CASSEDLAGGETQYF. CDR3 coding DNA: TGTGCCAGCAGCGAAGATCTAGCGGGAGGGGAGACCCAGTACTTC. The whole variable domain, filled in from reference TRBV11-2 and TRBJ2-5, reads EAGVAQSPRYKIIEKRQSVAFWCNPISGHATLYWYQQILGQGPKLLIQFQNNGVVDDSQLPKDRFSAERLKGVDSTLKIQPAKLEDSAVYLCASSEDLAGGETQYFGPGTRLLVL.

The chain is built from TRBV15 and TRBJ2-7, with D possibly being TRBD2 (5 bases). V was clipped by 3 bases and J by 2 bases, with 14 bases between them. This CDR3 spans 15 amino acids. CDR1 LNHNV and CDR2 YYDKDF come from the germline V gene (reference sequence). CDR3 in amino acids: CATSSLREGTYEQYF. CDR3 sequence (DNA): TGTGCCACCAGCAGCTTGCGTGAGGGAACCTACGAGCAGTACTTC. Full variable domain (rest looked up from reference TRBV15 and TRBJ2-7): DAMVIQNPRYQVTQFGKPVTLSCSQTLNHNVMYWYQQKSSQAPKLLFHYYDKDFNNEADTPDNFQSRRPNTSFCFLDIRSPGLGDTAMYLCATSSLREGTYEQYFGPGTRLTVT.

This clonotype came up many times. The chain employs TRBV2 and TRBJ2-5; 8 nucleotides line up with TRBD1. Germline lookup yields CDR1 SNHLY and CDR2 FYNNEI. The CDR3 runs to 15 residues. The V gene end was trimmed by 4 bases and the J gene end by 5 bases; junction bases not matched to a gene: 9. The DNA of the CDR3 is TGTGCCAGCAGTGCGGGGACAGGCCCTGTGGAGACCCAGTACTTC. It specifies CASSAGTGPVETQYF.

This rearrangement joins TRBV29-1 to TRBJ1-2; 7 positions agree with TRBD1. The V gene's germline CDR1 is SQVTM and CDR2 ANQGSEA. This CDR3 is built from 13 residues. Trimming at V came to 3 bases and at J to 4 bases, leaving 5 bases not matched to a gene. The CDR3 loop reads CSVETTGRYGYTF. The CDR3 DNA reads as TGCAGCGTTGAGACGACAGGGCGCTATGGCTACACCTTC.

This clonotype was found many times. The J gene is TRBJ1-5, the V gene TRBV12-3 or TRBV12-4, with D possibly matching TRBD1 (5 bases). The CDR3 is made up of 13 amino acids. V was clipped by 7 bases and J by 2 bases, with 9 bases between them. The CDR3 DNA follows: TGTGCCAGCACCGGGGGGGGCAATCAGCCCCAGCATTTT. Protein: CASTGGGNQPQHF.

At least ten counts were recorded for this clonotype. This rearrangement joins TRBV6-2 or TRBV6-3 to TRBJ2-2; D possibly corresponds to TRBD1 (5 bases). CDR3 length equals 12 residues. The ends were cut back, 9 bases at V and 5 bases at J, with 10 bases in the middle. The germline CDR1 and CDR2 sequences are MNHEY and SVGEGT. CDR3 in amino acids: CASRRGTGELFF. CDR3 sequence (DNA): TGTGCCAGTCGTAGGGGTACCGGGGAGCTGTTTTTT.

The J gene is TRBJ2-7, the V gene TRBV6-2 or TRBV6-3; 7 bases are shared with TRBD2. Trimming removed 2 bases from V and 7 bases from J; junction bases left unmatched: 8. Germline CDR1 reads MNHEY; CDR2 reads SVGEGT. CDR3 length equals 14 residues. CDR3 bases: TGTGCCAGCAGTTACGCGGGAGACACCGGGGAGCAGTACTTC. Translated: CASSYAGDTGEQYF.